The 9 T cell receptor beta chains given below trace back to one sample, sequenced in a study of blood T cell repertoires in COVID-19. Clones were sequenced by immunoSEQ multiplex PCR, and TCRdb holds only the in-frame ones, with some missing. The sample holds some 400,000 clones, 90% seen once. Sequenced input: peripheral blood. Every receptor here comes from a man younger than 35 with active or convalescent COVID-19.

The rearrangement links TRBV30 to TRBJ1-3; D might be TRBD1 (5 bases). V lost 3 bases and J lost 4, with 13 bases in between. CDR1 GTSNPN and CDR2 SVGIG come from the germline V gene (reference sequence). The CDR3 is 14 residues long. The CDR3 sequence: CAWSPGELGNTIYF. The DNA for the CDR3 is TGTGCCTGGAGCCCGGGGGAGCTCGGAAACACCATATATTTT.

This rearrangement joins TRBV7-9 to TRBJ2-7, with TRBD2 as a possible D gene (6 bases). V was trimmed by 5 bases and J by 0 bases, leaving 14 bases between them. This CDR3 has 15 amino acids. Per germline, CDR1 SEHNR and CDR2 FQNEAQ (reference sequence). CDR3 region: CASSPGGLVSYEQYF. Here the CDR3 DNA reads TGTGCCAGCAGCCCCGGGGGTCTAGTCTCCTACGAGCAGTACTTC.

The V call is TRBV15, the J call TRBJ2-3; no reliable D call. Trimming took 1 base from V and 2 from J, leaving 13 bases between them. From germline, CDR1 is LNHNV and CDR2 YYDKDF (reference sequence). The CDR3 loop spans 16 amino acids. CDR3 nucleotides: TGTGCCACCAGCAGAGGGATAAACAGAGACACAGATACGCAGTATTTT. Translating gives CATSRGINRDTDTQYF.

The chain has TRBV19 and TRBJ2-7, with D possibly being TRBD1 (6 bases). V lost 6 bases to trimming and J lost 6 bases, with 18 bases between them. Looked up from germline, CDR1 is LNHDA and CDR2 is SQIVND (reference sequence). The CDR3 spans 14 residues. CDR3 region: CASSPAGVGREQYF. CDR3 nucleotides: TGTGCCAGTAGCCCAGCAGGGGTCGGTCGCGAGCAGTACTTC.

The genes are TRBV28 and TRBJ1-2; no definite D call. V was cut by 6 bases and J by 7 bases, with 12 bases left in between. Germline assignment: CDR1 MDHEN and CDR2 SYDVKM. The CDR3 runs 12 residues. CDR3 loop: CASRPRVRGYTF. The CDR3 DNA reads TGTGCCAGCAGGCCGAGGGTGCGTGGCTACACCTTC.

This clone was seen a handful of times. The chain uses TRBV4-2 and TRBJ2-7; 8 bases match TRBD2. Germline lookup yields CDR1 LGHNA and CDR2 YNFKEQ. The CDR3 runs to 17 residues. Unmatched junction bases numbered 16, after V lost 0 bases and J lost 9 bases. CDR3 bases: TGTGCCAGCAGCCAAGATCAGGCTAGCGGGCCCACTACGACGCAGTACTTC. This sequence encodes CASSQDQASGPTTTQYF.

V and J are TRBV7-9 and TRBJ2-3; 8 nucleotides agree with TRBD1. CDR1 is SEHNR, CDR2 FQNEAQ, per germline (reference sequence). V was clipped by 3 bases and J by 3 bases; unmatched bases: 2. The CDR3 runs 14 residues. The CDR3 nucleotides read TGTGCCAGCAGCTTGACAGGGGTAACAGATACGCAGTATTTT. It encodes CASSLTGVTDTQYF.

The chain combines TRBV24-1 with TRBJ1-5; TRBD1 matches at 7 bases. The germline V gene has CDR1 KGHDR and CDR2 SFDVKD. With 5 bases clipped from V and 4 bases from J, the junction kept 4 bases outside the gene matches. The CDR3 contains 14 residues. Here the CDR3 DNA reads TGTGCCACCAGTGGTTGGGACAGTAATCAGCCCCAGCATTTT. Translating it yields CATSGWDSNQPQHF.

This sequence joins TRBV28 and TRBJ1-2, with a weak D call TRBD1 (6 bases). Germline V lookup: CDR1 MDHEN, CDR2 SYDVKM. V gave up 6 bases and J gave up 8 bases, with 16 bases separating them. The CDR3 is 13 residues long. CDR3 loop: CASRARDIRGYTF. CDR3 bases: TGTGCCAGCAGAGCCCGGGACATCCGCGGCTACACCTTC.